This T cell receptor (beta chain) was captured by sequencing in a study of T cells in Graves' hyperthyroidism and ophthalmopathy. Study-level information: The authors collected peripheral blood at initial diagnosis, before any treatment. Study results and limitations: Patients with ophthalmopathy were separated from those with stable hyperthyroidism by a 13 V-J model.

There were TCR beta CDR3 regions amplified from RNA transcripts. A set of HTBI primers served as the primers for a first-round RT-PCR of the TCR CDR3. TCRdb re-called the multiplex PCR reads with MiXCR, one entry per CDR3 protein. The table includes fewer than 450,000 distinct CDR3 sequences, roughly 15% detected once. This clonotype occurred many times. Its antigen is currently unknown. From germline, CDR1 is WSHSY and CDR2 SAAADI. CDR3 length: 18 amino acids. The V and J ends lost 6 bases and 7 bases respectively, with 30 bases between them. This TCR was sampled from a woman in her twenties or thirties with Graves' hyperthyroidism that later progressed to Graves' ophthalmopathy. Sequencing was carried out using blood. The chain combines TRBV10-2 with TRBJ1-2, with a tentative D call TRBD1 (5 bases). The CDR3 loop is CASSGVSRYNQGSGGYTF. The CDR3 DNA is TGCGCCAGCAGCGGAGTGAGCAGATATAATCAGGGAAGCGGTGGCTACACCTTC.